The 21 T cell receptor beta chains reported below all come from one sample, sequenced in a study of CD8+ T cells in alopecia areata. Treatment in this sample: oral pan-JAK inhibitor, 5-10 mg twice daily. cDNA reverse transcribed from extracted RNA served as the sequencing template. The method was immunoSEQ multiplex PCR; TCRdb's version includes in-frame clones alone and lacks a portion of them. Among around 180,000 clones listed, over 55% were seen once. The material sequenced was CD4+ T cells sorted from blood, taken at week 24, from a patient treated with tofacitinib. These receptors all come from a human donor with alopecia areata.

This clone occurred a few times. The chain recombines TRBV7-2 with TRBJ1-1; D is unclear. V was shortened by 2 bases and J by 1 base, with 8 bases between the two germline ends. Germline loops: CDR1 SGHTA, CDR2 FQGNSA. The CDR3 is made up of 14 amino acids. Here the CDR3 reads CASSLRITNTEAFF. The DNA for the CDR3 is TGTGCCAGCAGCTTAAGGATAACGAACACTGAAGCTTTCTTT.

This clone came up a few times. The chain recombines TRBV7-2 with TRBJ1-2, with a weak D call TRBD1 (5 bases). The CDR3 loop spans 13 amino acids. The germline CDR1 and CDR2 sequences are SGHTA and FQGNSA. Trimming removed 5 bases from V and 3 bases from J, with 10 bases in between. As DNA, the CDR3 is TGTGCCAGCAGCACTACGGGGGACTATGGCTACACCTTC. This encodes CASSTTGDYGYTF.

In this sample, this clone turned up once. The chain combines TRBV30 with TRBJ1-2; D not certain. Per germline, CDR1 GTSNPN and CDR2 SVGIG (reference sequence). The CDR3 has 12 amino acids. Trimming shortened V by 2 bases and J by 8 bases, and 12 bases separated the two germline ends. The CDR3 DNA follows: TGTGCCTGGAGTAGGGCGGCGGGGGGCTACACCTTC. Its protein is CAWSRAAGGYTF.

J is TRBJ1-1 and V is TRBV29-1; D possibly corresponds to TRBD1 (5 bases). Germline values: CDR1 SQVTM, CDR2 ANQGSEA. The CDR3 is 15 residues long. The V and J ends lost 1 base and 4 bases respectively, with 16 bases between them. DNA for the CDR3: TGCAGCGTTGAAGTACATAACAGACAGAGCACTGAAGCTTTCTTT. This codes for CSVEVHNRQSTEAFF.

The J gene is TRBJ1-4, the V gene TRBV11-3; no clear D gene. Trimming left V 9 bases short and J 6 bases short, with 14 bases between. The germline CDR1 and CDR2 sequences are SGHNT and YENEEA. This CDR3 comprises 13 residues. The CDR3 DNA reads as TGTGCCAGTACCGGTTGGGAGGATGAAAAACTGTTTTTT. Its protein product is CASTGWEDEKLFF.

Details on this clone: The sample contains more than one DNA sequence encoding this CDR3. The chain employs TRBV7-2 and TRBJ1-6, with D possibly being TRBD1 (5 bases). CDR3 length equals 15 residues. V shed 5 bases and J shed 0 bases, with 8 bases lying between them. The germline gives CDR1 SGHTA, CDR2 FQGNSA. The CDR3 loop reads CASSRGGSYNSPLHF. CDR3 bases: TGTGCCAGCAGCCGGGGGGGCTCCTATAATTCACCCCTCCACTTT.

Of note for this clone: The sample carries other DNA sequences with the same CDR3. V and J are TRBV7-2 and TRBJ2-7; no clear D. Germline lookup yields CDR1 SGHTA and CDR2 FQGNSA. The V and J ends lost 0 bases and 2 bases respectively, with 5 bases between them. The CDR3 is made up of 13 amino acids. CDR3 protein: CASSLAGAYEQYF. In DNA, the CDR3 is TGTGCCAGCAGCTTAGCGGGCGCCTACGAGCAGTACTTC.

This chain uses TRBV29-1 with TRBJ2-7; no reliable D call. From germline, CDR1 is SQVTM and CDR2 ANQGSEA. V lost 1 base, J lost 1 base, and 5 bases lay in between. The CDR3 has 12 residues. The CDR3 region has the DNA TGCAGCGTTGAAGCAGATTCCTACGAGCAGTACTTC. Protein sequence: CSVEADSYEQYF.

This clone was seen a single time. V is TRBV18 and J is TRBJ2-5; D possibly corresponds to TRBD1 (5 bases). CDR1 is KGHSH and CDR2 is LQKENI in the germline V gene. There are 14 residues in the CDR3. Trimming pared 3 bases from V and 4 bases from J, leaving 12 bases between. CDR3 amino acids: CASSPDKETETQYF. In nucleotides, the CDR3 is TGTGCCAGCTCACCGGACAAGGAGACAGAGACCCAGTACTTC.

This clone was seen only a few times. The sample contains more than one DNA sequence encoding this CDR3. The chain employs TRBV30 and TRBJ1-1, with D possibly matching TRBD1 (6 bases). Germline V gives CDR1 GTSNPN, CDR2 SVGIG (reference sequence). CDR3 length equals 12 residues. The ends were cut back, 5 bases at V and 0 bases at J, with 7 bases in the middle. This CDR3 is CAWDRMNTEAFF. The CDR3 nucleotides are TGTGCCTGGGACAGGATGAACACTGAAGCTTTCTTT.

J is TRBJ2-1 and V is TRBV30; unclear D gene. The CDR3 has 14 residues. The germline gives CDR1 GTSNPN, CDR2 SVGIG (reference sequence). V was cut by 2 bases and J by 6 bases, with 14 bases left in between. The DNA for the CDR3 is TGTGCCTGGAGTTCCTACTCCGCGGTCAATGAGCAGTTCTTC. Amino acids: CAWSSYSAVNEQFF.

There are a few counts of this clone. V usage is TRBV29-1 and J usage is TRBJ2-4; tentatively, D is TRBD1 (6 bases). Trimming removed 4 bases from V and 6 bases from J, with 10 bases in between. The CDR3 runs 12 residues. CDR1 is SQVTM, CDR2 ANQGSEA, per germline. CDR3 coding DNA: TGCAGCGTTGGGGGGCAGGGAAACATTCAGTACTTC. This gives the protein CSVGGQGNIQYF.

V is TRBV29-1 and J is TRBJ1-1, with 8 bases aligning to TRBD1. J was trimmed by 4 bases and V by 2 bases; bases with no gene match: 6. CDR3 length: 14 amino acids. Germline CDR1 SQVTM, CDR2 ANQGSEA. CDR3 residues: CSVERTGSGTEAFF. The CDR3 region has the DNA TGCAGCGTTGAAAGGACAGGGTCGGGCACTGAAGCTTTCTTT.

This clone has just one count. The chain links TRBV2 to TRBJ2-5; the D gene could be TRBD1 or TRBD2 (7 bases each). Germline V gene lookup returns CDR1 SNHLY and CDR2 FYNNEI. Trimming cost V 2 bases and J 2 bases, with 12 bases left between them. This CDR3 comprises 15 residues. CDR3 in DNA: TGTGCCAGCAGTGAACAGGGGGGGGCACAAGAGACCCAGTACTTC. Protein: CASSEQGGAQETQYF.

This clone was picked up one time. The chain joins TRBV4-3 to TRBJ1-5; maybe TRBD1 (6 bases). Trimming pared 1 base from V and 9 bases from J, leaving 19 bases between. This CDR3 comprises 16 residues. The germline CDR1 and CDR2 sequences are LGHNA and YSLEER. CDR3: CASSQGLDSTPSPQHF. Written as DNA, the CDR3 is TGCGCCAGCAGCCAAGGCCTGGACAGCACTCCCTCGCCCCAGCATTTT.

Comments on this clone: In the same sample, other DNA sequences code for this CDR3. The chain employs TRBV5-1 and TRBJ1-1; TRBD1 agrees at 7 bases. Germline assignment: CDR1 SGHRS and CDR2 YFSETQ. The CDR3 is 13 amino acids. V lost 0 bases to trimming and J lost 5 bases; unmatched junction nucleotides: 1. CDR3 residues: CASSLATGTEAFF. CDR3 nucleotide sequence: TGCGCCAGCAGCTTGGCGACAGGGACTGAAGCTTTCTTT.

The chain couples TRBV2 to TRBJ2-7; 9 nucleotides align to TRBD1. The V and J ends lost 3 bases and 6 bases, in that order; junction bases with no gene match: 6. Germline CDR1 SNHLY, CDR2 FYNNEI. The CDR3 spans 14 residues. CDR3 nucleotide sequence: TGTGCCAGCAGTGAGGACAGGGGTTTAGGCGAGCAGTACTTC. Encoded protein: CASSEDRGLGEQYF. Supplemented by reference TRBV2 and TRBJ2-7, the full variable domain reads EPEVTQTPSHQVTQMGQEVILRCVPISNHLYFYWYRQILGQKVEFLVSFYNNEISEKSEIFDDQFSVERPDGSNFTLKIRSTKLEDSAMYFCASSEDRGLGEQYFGPGTRLTVT.

This chain joins TRBV5-1 and TRBJ2-7, with D unclear. V shed 0 bases and J shed 2 bases, with 9 bases lying between them. This CDR3 spans 14 amino acids. Germline CDR1 reads SGHRS; CDR2 reads YFSETQ. CDR3: CASSLEMGPYEQYF. The CDR3 nucleotides read TGCGCCAGCAGCTTGGAAATGGGTCCCTACGAGCAGTACTTC.

In this sample, this clone turned up a few times. V is TRBV30 and J is TRBJ1-6; a weak D match, TRBD1 (6 bases). The CDR3 is made up of 13 amino acids. Germline CDR1 GTSNPN, CDR2 SVGIG (reference sequence). V was clipped by 4 bases and J by 7 bases, with 11 bases between them. The CDR3 region is CAWTQGTNSPLHF. Here the CDR3 DNA reads TGTGCCTGGACACAGGGAACCAATTCACCCCTCCACTTT.

This sequence joins TRBV25-1 and TRBJ1-6, with D hard to call. Germline-derived CDR1 and CDR2 are MGHDK and SYGVNS. This CDR3 has 14 residues. Trimming shortened V by 5 bases and J by 0 bases, and 5 bases separated the two germline ends. In DNA form, the CDR3 reads TGTGCCAGCAGTCAGAGCTCCTATAATTCACCCCTCCACTTT. It is translated as CASSQSSYNSPLHF. The whole variable domain, filled in from reference TRBV25-1 and TRBJ1-6, reads EADIYQTPRYLVIGTGKKITLECSQTMGHDKMYWYQQDPGMELHLIHYSYGVNSTEKGDLSSESTVSRIRTEHFPLTLESARPSHTSQYLCASSQSSYNSPLHFGNGTRLTVT.

This clone was detected only a few times. V is TRBV7-8 and J is TRBJ2-7; the D is unclear. Germline CDR1 reads SGHVS; CDR2 reads FQNEAQ. The CDR3 loop spans 14 amino acids. With 2 bases removed from V and 1 base from J, the gap between germline ends came to 9 bases. The CDR3 here is CASSLFDLSYEQYF. For the CDR3, the DNA is TGTGCCAGCAGCTTATTCGACCTTTCCTACGAGCAGTACTTC.